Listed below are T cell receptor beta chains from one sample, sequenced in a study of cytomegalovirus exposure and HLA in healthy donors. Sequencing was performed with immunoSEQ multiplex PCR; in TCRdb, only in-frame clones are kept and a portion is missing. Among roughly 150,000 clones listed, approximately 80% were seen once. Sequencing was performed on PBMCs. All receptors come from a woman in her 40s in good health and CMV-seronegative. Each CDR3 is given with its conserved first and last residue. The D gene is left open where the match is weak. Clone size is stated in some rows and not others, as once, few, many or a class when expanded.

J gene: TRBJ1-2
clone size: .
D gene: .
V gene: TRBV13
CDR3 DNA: TGTGCCAGCAGCTCTTCAGGCAAGACTGGCTACACCTTC
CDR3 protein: CASSSSGKTGYTF

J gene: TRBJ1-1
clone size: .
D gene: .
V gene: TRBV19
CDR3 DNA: TGTGCCAGTAGACGGACAGTGAACACTGAAGCTTTCTTT
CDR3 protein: CASRRTVNTEAFF

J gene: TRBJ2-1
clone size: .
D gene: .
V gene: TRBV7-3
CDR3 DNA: TGTGCCAGCAGCTTAACCCACTCTTTAAATGAGCAGTTCTTC
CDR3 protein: CASSLTHSLNEQFF

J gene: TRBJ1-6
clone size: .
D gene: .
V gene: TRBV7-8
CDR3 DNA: TGTGCCAGCAGCAAAGGGAGGACACTCCACAATTCACCCCTCCACTTT
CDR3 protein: CASSKGRTLHNSPLHF

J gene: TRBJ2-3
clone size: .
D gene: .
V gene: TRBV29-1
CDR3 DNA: TGCAGCGTTGAAGACCAACAGGACCCCACAGATACGCAGTATTTT
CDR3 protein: CSVEDQQDPTDTQYF

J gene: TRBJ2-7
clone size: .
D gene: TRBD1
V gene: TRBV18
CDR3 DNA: TGTGCCAGCTCACCAGAGAAGGGGGCTGGCGAGCAGTACTTC
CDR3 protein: CASSPEKGAGEQYF

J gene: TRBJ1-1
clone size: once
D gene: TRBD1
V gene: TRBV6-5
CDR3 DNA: TGTGCCAGCAGTTACCGCACAGGGGCCGAAGCTTTCTTT
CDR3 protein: CASSYRTGAEAFF

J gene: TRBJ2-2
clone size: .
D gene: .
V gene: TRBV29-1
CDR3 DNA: TGCAGCGTTGCCCACGGGTCCCGAATAAACACCGGGGAGCTGTTTTTT
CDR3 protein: CSVAHGSRINTGELFF

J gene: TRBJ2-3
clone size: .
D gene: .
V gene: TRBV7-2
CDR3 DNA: TGTGCCAGCAGCTTACTCGGGGGAGGTACAGATACGCAGTATTTT
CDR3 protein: CASSLLGGGTDTQYF

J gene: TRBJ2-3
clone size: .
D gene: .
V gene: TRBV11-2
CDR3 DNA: TGTGCCAGCAGCTTACTAGAGAGTACAGATACGCAGTATTTT
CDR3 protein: CASSLLESTDTQYF

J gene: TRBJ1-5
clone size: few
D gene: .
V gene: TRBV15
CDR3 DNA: TGTGCCACCAGCAGAGGTTCGGGATTTGATCAGCCCCAGCATTTT
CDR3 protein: CATSRGSGFDQPQHF

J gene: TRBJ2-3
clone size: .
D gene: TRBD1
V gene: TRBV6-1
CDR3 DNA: TGTGCCAGCAGTACACGAGACAGGGGGACGCAGTATTTT
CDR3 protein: CASSTRDRGTQYF

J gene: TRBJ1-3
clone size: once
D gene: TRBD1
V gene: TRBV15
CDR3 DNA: TGTGCCACCAGCGGTCCCCGAGGACAGGGTGGAAACACCATATATTTT
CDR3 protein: CATSGPRGQGGNTIYF

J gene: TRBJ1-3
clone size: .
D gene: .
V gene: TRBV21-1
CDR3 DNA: TGTGCCAGCAGCATCCGGGGGGACCTGGAAATGAGCTCTGGAAACACCATATATTTT
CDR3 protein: CASSIRGDLEMSSGNTIYF

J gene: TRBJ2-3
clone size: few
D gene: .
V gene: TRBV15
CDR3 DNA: TGTGCCACCAGCAGAGAGGCGCTAGCGCCGGATACGCAGTATTTT
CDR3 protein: CATSREALAPDTQYF

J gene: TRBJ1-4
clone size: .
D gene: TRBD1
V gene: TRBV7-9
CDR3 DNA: TGTGCCAGCAGCTTAGGGGACAGGGACGTAAAACTGTTTTTT
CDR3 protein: CASSLGDRDVKLFF

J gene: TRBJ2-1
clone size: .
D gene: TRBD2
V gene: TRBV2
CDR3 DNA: TGTGCCGTACTGGGCGGGGGGTGGAATGAGCAGTTCTTC
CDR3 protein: CAVLGGGWNEQFF

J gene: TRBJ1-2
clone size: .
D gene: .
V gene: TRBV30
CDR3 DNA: TGTGCCTGGAGTGTATCCCAGTCTAACTATGGCTACACCTTC
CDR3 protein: CAWSVSQSNYGYTF

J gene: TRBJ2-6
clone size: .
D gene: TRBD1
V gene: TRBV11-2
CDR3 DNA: TGTGCCAGCAGCGTTCAGGGACAGAGGCCTGGGGCCAACGTCCTGACTTTC
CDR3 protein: CASSVQGQRPGANVLTF

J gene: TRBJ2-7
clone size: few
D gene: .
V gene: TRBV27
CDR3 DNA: TGTGCCAGCAGTTTGGCCAGGGCGAAGGAGCAGTACTTC
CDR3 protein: CASSLARAKEQYF

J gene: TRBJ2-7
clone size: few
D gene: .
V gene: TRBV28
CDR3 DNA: TGTGCCAGCAGTTCCCCTAGCGTTCTGAATTACGAGCAGTACTTC
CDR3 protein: CASSSPSVLNYEQYF

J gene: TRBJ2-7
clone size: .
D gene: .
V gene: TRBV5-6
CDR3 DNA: TGTGCCAGCAGCTTGGTCACAGGGTGGGCCAACGAGCAGTACTTC
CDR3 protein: CASSLVTGWANEQYF

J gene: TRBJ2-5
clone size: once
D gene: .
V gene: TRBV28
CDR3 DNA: TGTGCCAGCAGTCCACTTCCGACAGCTAGGAAGGTAGAGACCCAGTACTTC
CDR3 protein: CASSPLPTARKVETQYF

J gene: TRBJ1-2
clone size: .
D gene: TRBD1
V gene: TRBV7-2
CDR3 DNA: TGTGCCAGCAGCCCGGACAGGAACTATGGCTACACCTTC
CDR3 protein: CASSPDRNYGYTF

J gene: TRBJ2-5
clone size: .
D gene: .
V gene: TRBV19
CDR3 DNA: TGTGCCAGTAGTATCACAGTCTACGAGACCCAGTACTTC
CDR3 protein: CASSITVYETQYF

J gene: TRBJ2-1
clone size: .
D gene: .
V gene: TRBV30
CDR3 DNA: TGTGCCTCGCAGACAGGACCCTACAATGAGCAGTTCTTC
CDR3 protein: CASQTGPYNEQFF

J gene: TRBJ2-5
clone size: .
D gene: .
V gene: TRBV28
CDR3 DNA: TGTGCCAGCAGCCTGGAGGGGTTCCAAGAGACCCAGTACTTC
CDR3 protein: CASSLEGFQETQYF

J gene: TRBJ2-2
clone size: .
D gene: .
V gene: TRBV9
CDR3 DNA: TGTGCCACCGAAGGAGGGAGCACCGGGGAGCTGTTTTTT
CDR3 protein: CATEGGSTGELFF

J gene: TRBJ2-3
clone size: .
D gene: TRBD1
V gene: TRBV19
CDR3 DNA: TGTGCCAGTAGTATGGGACAGGAACTCACAGATACGCAGTATTTT
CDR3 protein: CASSMGQELTDTQYF

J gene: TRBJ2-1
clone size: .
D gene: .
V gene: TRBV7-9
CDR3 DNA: TGTGCCAGCAGCTCCTTTGATGAGCAGTTCTTC
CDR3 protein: CASSSFDEQFF

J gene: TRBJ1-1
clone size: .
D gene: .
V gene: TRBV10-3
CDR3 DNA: TGTGCCATCACCGGGGAGGGGACGAACACTGAAGCTTTCTTT
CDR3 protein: CAITGEGTNTEAFF

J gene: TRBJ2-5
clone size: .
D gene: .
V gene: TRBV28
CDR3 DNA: TGTGCCAGCAGTTTAGGCAACCAAGAGACCCAGTACTTC
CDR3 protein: CASSLGNQETQYF

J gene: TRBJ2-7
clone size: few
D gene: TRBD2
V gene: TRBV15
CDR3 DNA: TGTGCCACCAGCGGGGGGGTAGCGGGAGGGCGTTTCTACGAGCAGTACTTC
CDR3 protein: CATSGGVAGGRFYEQYF

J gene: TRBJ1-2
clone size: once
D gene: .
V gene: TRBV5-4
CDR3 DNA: TGTGCCAGCAGGGCAGCCGGGACATTGAATGGCTACACCTTC
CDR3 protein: CASRAAGTLNGYTF

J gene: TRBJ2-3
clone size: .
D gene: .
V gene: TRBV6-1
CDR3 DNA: TGTGCCATAGCAGAAACAAGGGATACGCAGTATTTT
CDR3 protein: CAIAETRDTQYF

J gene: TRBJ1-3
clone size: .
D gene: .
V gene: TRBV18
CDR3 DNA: TGTGCCAGCTCACCAGGGGCGGCTGGAAACACCATATATTTT
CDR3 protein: CASSPGAAGNTIYF

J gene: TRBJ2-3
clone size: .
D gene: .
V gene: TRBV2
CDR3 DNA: TGTGCCAGCAGTGAAGCCGCGGTCACAGATACGCAGTATTTT
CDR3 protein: CASSEAAVTDTQYF

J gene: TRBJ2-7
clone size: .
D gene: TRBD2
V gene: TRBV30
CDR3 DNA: TGTGCCTGGAGTGGGGGACTAGCGGGGGGGATCGAGCAGTACTTC
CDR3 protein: CAWSGGLAGGIEQYF

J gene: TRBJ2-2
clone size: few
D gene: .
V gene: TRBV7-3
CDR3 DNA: TGTGCCAGCAGCTTAATTTCCCCCGGAGGAGCCGGGGAGCTGTTTTTT
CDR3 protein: CASSLISPGGAGELFF

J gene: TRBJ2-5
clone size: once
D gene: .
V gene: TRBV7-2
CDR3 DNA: TGTGCCAGCAGCTTAGACCGGTCCATTCAAGAGACCCAGTACTTC
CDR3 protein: CASSLDRSIQETQYF

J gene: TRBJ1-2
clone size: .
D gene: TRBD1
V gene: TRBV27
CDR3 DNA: TGTGCCAGCAGTCCGACAGGGGGGTCTTCTAACTATGGCTACACCTTC
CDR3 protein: CASSPTGGSSNYGYTF

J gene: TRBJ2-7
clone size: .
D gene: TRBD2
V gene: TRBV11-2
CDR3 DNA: TGTGCCAGCAGCTTAGGCCGTCTAGCGGGACTAAACTACGAGCAGTACTTC
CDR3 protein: CASSLGRLAGLNYEQYF